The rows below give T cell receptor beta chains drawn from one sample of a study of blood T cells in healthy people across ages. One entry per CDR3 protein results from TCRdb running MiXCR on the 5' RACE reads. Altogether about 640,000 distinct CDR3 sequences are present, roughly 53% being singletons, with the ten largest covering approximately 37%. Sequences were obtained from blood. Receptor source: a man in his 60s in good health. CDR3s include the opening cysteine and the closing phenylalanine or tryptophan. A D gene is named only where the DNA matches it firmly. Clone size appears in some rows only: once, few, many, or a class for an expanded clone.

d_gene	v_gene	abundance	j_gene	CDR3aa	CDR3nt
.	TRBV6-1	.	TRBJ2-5	CASTGEALETQYF	TGTGCCAGCACAGGAGAGGCATTGGAGACCCAGTACTTC
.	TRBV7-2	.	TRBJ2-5	CASSLLTMRETQYF	TGTGCCAGCAGCCTTCTAACGATGCGAGAGACCCAGTACTTC
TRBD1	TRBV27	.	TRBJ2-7	CASRSPTGTVIFSYEQYF	TGTGCCAGCAGATCCCCCACCGGGACAGTGATCTTCTCCTACGAGCAGTACTTC
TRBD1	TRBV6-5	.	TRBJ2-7	CAGRRDREAYEQYF	TGTGCCGGCAGACGGGACAGGGAAGCCTACGAGCAGTACTTC
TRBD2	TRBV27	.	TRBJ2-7	CASSLRLACSYEQYF	TGTGCCAGCAGTCTAAGACTAGCGTGCTCCTACGAGCAGTACTTC
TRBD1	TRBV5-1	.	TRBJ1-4	CASSLGPGQTNEKLFF	TGCGCCAGCAGCTTGGGGCCGGGACAGACTAATGAAAAACTGTTTTTT
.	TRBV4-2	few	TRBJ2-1	CASSSKRLGPSVHNEQFF	TGTGCCAGCAGCTCGAAAAGACTAGGGCCCTCGGTACACAATGAGCAGTTCTTC
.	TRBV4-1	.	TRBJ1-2	CASSQDRPGTTANYGYTF	TGCGCCAGCAGCCAAGATCGTCCAGGGACAACTGCTAACTATGGCTACACCTTC
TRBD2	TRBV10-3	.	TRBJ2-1	CAISRTSGGVEEQFF	TGTGCCATCAGTCGGACTAGCGGGGGGGTAGAGGAGCAGTTCTTC
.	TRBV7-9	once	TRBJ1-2	CASSPGPGLGYTF	TGTGCCAGCAGCCCAGGTCCGGGTCTCGGCTACACCTTC
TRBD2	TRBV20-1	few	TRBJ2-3	CSATTSGAYTQYF	TGCAGTGCCACGACTAGCGGGGCTTATACGCAGTATTTT
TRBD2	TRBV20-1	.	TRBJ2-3	CRIAGSAGTDTQYF	TGCAGAATAGCGGGGTCGGCGGGCACAGATACGCAGTATTTT